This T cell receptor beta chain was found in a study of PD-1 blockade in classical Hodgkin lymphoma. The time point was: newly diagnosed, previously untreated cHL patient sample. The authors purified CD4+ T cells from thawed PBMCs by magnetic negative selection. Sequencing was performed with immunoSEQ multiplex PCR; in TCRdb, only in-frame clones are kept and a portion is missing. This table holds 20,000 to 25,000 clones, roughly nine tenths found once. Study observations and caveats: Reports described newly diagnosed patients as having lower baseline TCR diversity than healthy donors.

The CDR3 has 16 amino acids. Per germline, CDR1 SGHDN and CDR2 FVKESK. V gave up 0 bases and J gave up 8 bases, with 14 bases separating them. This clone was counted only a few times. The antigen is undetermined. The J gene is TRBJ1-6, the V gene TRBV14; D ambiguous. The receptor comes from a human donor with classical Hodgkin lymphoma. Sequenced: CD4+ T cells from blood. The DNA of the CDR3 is TGTGCCAGCAGCCAAGAGTTGGCCATTTCGGATTCACCCCTCCACTTT. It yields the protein CASSQELAISDSPLHF.